This T cell receptor beta chain was identified in a study of a mutant IDH1 vaccine in newly diagnosed glioma. Sample time point: baseline, week 1 (first vaccination visit). Treatment of the sample: pre-vaccination baseline after standard-of-care therapy. Germline assignment: CDR1 MGHRA and CDR2 YSYEKL. Trimming removed 3 bases at V and 3 bases at J, with 18 bases between. This CDR3 comprises 17 residues. Only in-frame clones appear in the TCRdb table, and some are missing; sequencing was by immunoSEQ multiplex PCR. The data show about 66,000 clones, approximately 83% seen once. Sequenced material: PBMCs, taken from a glioma patient treated with radiotherapy, temozolomide or both. This TCR came from a man younger than 45 with glioma. This chain connects TRBV4-1 to TRBJ2-1, with a weak D call TRBD2 (6 bases). In DNA form, the CDR3 reads TGCGCCAGCAGCCAGCTATATGGGGGGAACGGCTACAATGAGCAGTTCTTC. Protein: CASSQLYGGNGYNEQFF.